This note documents a single T cell receptor (beta chain) sequence. 13 Jbeta primers and 60 Vbeta primers were used for the PCR. Sequencing was performed with immunoSEQ multiplex PCR; in TCRdb, only in-frame clones are kept and a portion is missing. The table has fewer than 95,000 clones, about 85% seen once. These data are taken from a study of cytomegalovirus exposure and HLA in healthy donors. Likely unrecorded immune exposures existed in these nominally healthy donors. The V end was cut by 6 bases, the J end by 0 bases, with 9 bases between. The CDR3 runs to 15 residues. Germline V gene sequence: CDR1 SGHVS, CDR2 FQNEAQ.

V usage is TRBV7-8 and J usage is TRBJ2-6, with a tentative D call TRBD2 (5 bases). This TCR was sampled from a man in his forties or fifties in good health and CMV-seropositive. The specimen was PBMCs. CDR3: CASSSGYSGANVLTF. For the CDR3, the DNA is TGTGCCAGCAGTTCGGGATACTCTGGGGCCAACGTCCTGACTTTC.